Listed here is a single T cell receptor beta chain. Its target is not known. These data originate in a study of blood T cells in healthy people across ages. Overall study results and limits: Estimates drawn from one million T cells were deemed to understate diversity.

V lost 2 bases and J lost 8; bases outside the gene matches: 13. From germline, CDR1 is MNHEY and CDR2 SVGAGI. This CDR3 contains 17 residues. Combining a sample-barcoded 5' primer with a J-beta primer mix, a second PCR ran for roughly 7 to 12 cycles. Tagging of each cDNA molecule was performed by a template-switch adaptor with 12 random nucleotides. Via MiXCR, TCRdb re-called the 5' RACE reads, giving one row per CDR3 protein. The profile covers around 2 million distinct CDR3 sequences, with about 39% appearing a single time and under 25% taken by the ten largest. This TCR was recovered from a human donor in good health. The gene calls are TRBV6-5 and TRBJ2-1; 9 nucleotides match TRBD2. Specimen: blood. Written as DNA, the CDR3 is TGTGCCAGCAGTTACACAATAGGCGGGGGGGAGACATATGAGCAGTTCTTC. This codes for CASSYTIGGGETYEQFF.